This T cell receptor beta chain emerged from a study of T cells after yellow fever vaccination. Turning to the study itself: Those fractions that held only low numbers of cells were prepared using the SMART-Seq v4 Ultra Low Input RNA kit.

This clonotype has a single count. Antigen specificity is unknown. The study, taken as a whole, reports: Sorted repertoires could include abundant contaminating clonotypes from bulk cells. Boosting was followed by the reappearance of most primary-vaccination clones (under 97% CD4, under 90% CD8).

Using its own MiXCR run on the 5' RACE reads, TCRdb lists one record per CDR3 protein. The table records about 340,000 distinct CDR3 sequences, about 8.7% of them present only once. The receptor was derived from a man aged 18 to 35 who received the YFV17D yellow fever vaccine. The specimen was PBMCs, collected on the day of the first yellow fever vaccination.

The chain's CDR3 is CASSVGTGGSSPLHF. DNA of the CDR3: TGTGCCAGCAGCGTAGGGACAGGGGGCTCATCACCCCTCCACTTT. The gene calls are TRBV9 and TRBJ1-6; 11 bases are a match to TRBD1. CDR1 is SGDLS and CDR2 is YYNGEE in the germline V gene. The CDR3 extends over 15 amino acids. Losses at the gene ends were 0 bases for V and 10 bases for J; bases not matched to a gene: 3. Drawing the rest from reference TRBV9 and TRBJ1-6, the complete variable domain is DSGVTQTPKHLITATGQRVTLRCSPRSGDLSVYWYQQSLDQGLQFLIQYYNGEERAKGNILERFSAQQFPDLHSELNLSSLELGDSALYFCASSVGTGGSSPLHFGNGTRLTVT.